This T cell receptor (beta chain) came from a study of T cell responses to AZD1222 COVID-19 vaccine. Profiled with immunoSEQ multiplex PCR; TCRdb holds only in-frame clones, not every one. The data contain some 78,000 clones, roughly 80% of them seen just once; the ten biggest clones take up about 1.3%. General study findings and limits: Recipients of AZD1222 seropositive at baseline numbered only five or six. Scientists sampled the repertoires only once the peak T cell response had passed.

To note about this clone: Antigen specificity is unknown.

V lost 2 bases to trimming and J lost 1 base, with 12 bases between them. The CDR3 length is 15 residues. Germline CDR1 GTSNPN, CDR2 SVGIG (reference sequence). Sequenced material: peripheral blood, taken 28 days after the second AZD1222 dose. The receptor's source is an adult who received the AZD1222 COVID-19 vaccine. The V and J genes are TRBV30 and TRBJ1-3; D perhaps matches TRBD1 (5 bases). The CDR3 reads CAWSKNRLSGNTIYF. CDR3 DNA: TGTGCCTGGAGTAAAAACAGGTTATCTGGAAACACCATATATTTT.